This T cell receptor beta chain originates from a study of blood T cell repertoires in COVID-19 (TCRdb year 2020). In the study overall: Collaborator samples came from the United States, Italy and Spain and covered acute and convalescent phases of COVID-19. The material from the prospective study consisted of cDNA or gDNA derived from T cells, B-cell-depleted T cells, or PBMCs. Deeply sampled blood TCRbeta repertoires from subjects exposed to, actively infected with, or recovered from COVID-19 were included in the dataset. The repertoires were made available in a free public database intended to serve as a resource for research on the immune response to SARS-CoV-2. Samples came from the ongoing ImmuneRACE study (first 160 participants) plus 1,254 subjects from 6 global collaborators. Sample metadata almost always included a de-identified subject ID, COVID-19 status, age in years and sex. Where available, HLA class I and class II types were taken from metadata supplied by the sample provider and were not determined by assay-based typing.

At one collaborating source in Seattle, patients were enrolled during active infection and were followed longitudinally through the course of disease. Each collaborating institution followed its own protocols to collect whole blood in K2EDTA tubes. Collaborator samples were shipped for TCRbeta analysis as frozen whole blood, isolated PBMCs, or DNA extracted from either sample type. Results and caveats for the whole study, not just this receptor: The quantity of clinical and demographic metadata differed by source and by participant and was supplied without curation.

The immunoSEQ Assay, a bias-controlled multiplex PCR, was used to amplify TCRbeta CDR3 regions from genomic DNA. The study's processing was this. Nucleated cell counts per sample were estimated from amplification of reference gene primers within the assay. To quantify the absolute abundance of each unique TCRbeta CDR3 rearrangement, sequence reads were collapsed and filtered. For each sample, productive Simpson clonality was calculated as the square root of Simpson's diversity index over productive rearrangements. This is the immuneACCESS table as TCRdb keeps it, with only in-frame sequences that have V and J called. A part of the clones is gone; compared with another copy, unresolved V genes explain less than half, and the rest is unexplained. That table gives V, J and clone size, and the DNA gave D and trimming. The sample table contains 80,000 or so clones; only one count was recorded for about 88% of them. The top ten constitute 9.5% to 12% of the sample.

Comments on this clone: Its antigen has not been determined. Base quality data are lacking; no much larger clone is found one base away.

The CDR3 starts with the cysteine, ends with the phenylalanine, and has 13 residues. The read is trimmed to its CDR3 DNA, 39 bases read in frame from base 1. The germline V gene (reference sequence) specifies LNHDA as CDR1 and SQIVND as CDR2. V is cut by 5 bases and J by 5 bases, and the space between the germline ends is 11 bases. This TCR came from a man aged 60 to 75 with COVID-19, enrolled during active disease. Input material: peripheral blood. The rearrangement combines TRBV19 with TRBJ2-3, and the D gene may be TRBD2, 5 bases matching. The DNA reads TGTGCCAGTAGTCCCGACTATGGAGATACGCAGTATTTT. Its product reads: CASSPDYGDTQYF.